The present TCR beta chain was sequenced within a study of T cell responses to AZD1222 COVID-19 vaccine. To note about this clone: The antigen remains undetermined.

CDR1 is SGHRS and CDR2 is YFSETQ in the germline V gene. The germline V and J ends were trimmed by 4 bases and 4 bases, with 18 bases remaining between them. The CDR3 extends over 16 amino acids. Here immunoSEQ multiplex PCR was the method, and the copy in TCRdb shows in-frame clones only, minus some. This table has approximately 170,000 clones, about 90% appearing once. Whole-study results and caveats: In the spike-specific TCR repertoire, nearly half reportedly target unmutated variant regions. The donor group comprised mostly white British people and more females; the analysis possibly underestimated clonal diversity. Vaccine-associated CD4 TCRs ranged over spike, dominating at 160-218 and 743-854. Rises in breadth and depth of Spike-specific TCRs came after two AZD1222 doses.

Source: peripheral blood, taken 28 days after the second AZD1222 dose. The rearrangement links TRBV5-1 to TRBJ1-3; no reliable D call. This receptor was obtained from an adult who received the AZD1222 COVID-19 vaccine. Here the CDR3 DNA reads TGCGCCAGCAGCCCGACCGTCAGGCCTAGAGGAAACACCATATATTTT. Amino acid sequence: CASSPTVRPRGNTIYF.